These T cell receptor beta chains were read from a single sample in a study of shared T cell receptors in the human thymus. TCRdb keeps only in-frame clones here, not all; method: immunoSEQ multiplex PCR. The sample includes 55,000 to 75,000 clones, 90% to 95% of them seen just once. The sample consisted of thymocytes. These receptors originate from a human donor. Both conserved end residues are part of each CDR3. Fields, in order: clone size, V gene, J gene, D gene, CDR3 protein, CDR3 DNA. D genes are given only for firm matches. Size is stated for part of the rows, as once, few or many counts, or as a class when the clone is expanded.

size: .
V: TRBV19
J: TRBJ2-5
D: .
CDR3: CASSTRADQETQYF
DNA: TGTGCCAGTAGTACTAGAGCGGATCAAGAGACCCAGTACTTC

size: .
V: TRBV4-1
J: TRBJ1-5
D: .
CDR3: CASSQGQGVDQPQHF
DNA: TGCGCCAGCAGCCAAGGGCAGGGTGTAGATCAGCCCCAGCATTTT

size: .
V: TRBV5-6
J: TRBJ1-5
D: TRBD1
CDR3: CASSLGTGLRYQPQHF
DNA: TGTGCCAGCAGCTTAGGGACAGGGCTTCGATATCAGCCCCAGCATTTT

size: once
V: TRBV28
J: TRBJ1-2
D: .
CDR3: CASRPGPIYGYTF
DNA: TGTGCCAGCAGGCCGGGCCCGATCTATGGCTACACCTTC

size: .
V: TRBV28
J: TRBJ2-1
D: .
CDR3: CASSLQGAGGHQAAGVEQFF
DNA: TGTGCCAGCAGTTTACAAGGCGCAGGGGGACATCAAGCAGCGGGGGTTGAGCAGTTCTTC

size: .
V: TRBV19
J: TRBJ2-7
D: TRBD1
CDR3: CASSRGTGYEQYF
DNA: TGTGCCAGTAGTAGAGGGACAGGCTACGAGCAGTACTTC

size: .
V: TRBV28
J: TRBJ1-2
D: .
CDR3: CASSPPKTWQNYGYTF
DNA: TGTGCCAGCAGTCCCCCCAAAACTTGGCAGAATTATGGCTACACCTTC

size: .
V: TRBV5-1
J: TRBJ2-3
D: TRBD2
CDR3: CASSDAGTSRPDTQYF
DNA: TGCGCCAGCAGCGACGCCGGGACTAGCAGACCAGATACGCAGTATTTT

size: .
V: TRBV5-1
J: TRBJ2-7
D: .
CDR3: CASSLAGRGPRYEQYF
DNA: TGCGCCAGCAGCTTGGCGGGGCGGGGGCCGCGCTACGAGCAGTACTTC

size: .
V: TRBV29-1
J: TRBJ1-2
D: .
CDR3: CSVGDRDHDYGYTF
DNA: TGCAGCGTTGGAGACCGGGACCATGACTATGGCTACACCTTC

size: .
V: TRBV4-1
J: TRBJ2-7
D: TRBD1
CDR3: CASSHTKGAGSYEQYF
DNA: TGCGCCAGCAGCCATACGAAGGGGGCAGGGTCCTACGAGCAGTACTTC

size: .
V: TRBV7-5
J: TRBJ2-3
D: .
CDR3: CVRSLTGSTDTQYF
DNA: TGTGTCAGAAGCTTAACAGGTAGCACAGATACGCAGTATTTT

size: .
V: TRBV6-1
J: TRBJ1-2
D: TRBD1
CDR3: CASRTGVHYGYTF
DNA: TGTGCCAGCAGGACAGGGGTCCACTATGGCTACACCTTC

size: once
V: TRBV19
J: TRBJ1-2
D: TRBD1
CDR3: CASRKQGWSRGNYGYTF
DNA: TGTGCCAGTAGAAAACAGGGGTGGAGCCGGGGAAACTATGGCTACACCTTC

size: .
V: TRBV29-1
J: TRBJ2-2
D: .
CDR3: CSVEDPTNTGELFF
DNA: TGCAGCGTTGAAGATCCAACGAACACCGGGGAGCTGTTTTTT

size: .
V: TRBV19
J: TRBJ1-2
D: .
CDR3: CASSMGPKDYGYTF
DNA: TGTGCCAGTAGTATGGGCCCGAAGGACTATGGCTACACCTTC

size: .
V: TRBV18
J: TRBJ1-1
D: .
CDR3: CASSPPNRERGTEAFF
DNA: TGTGCCAGCTCACCCCCAAATAGGGAGAGGGGCACTGAAGCTTTCTTT

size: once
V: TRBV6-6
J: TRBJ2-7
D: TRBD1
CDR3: CASSTGQGKGYEQYF
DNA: TGTGCCAGCAGTACCGGACAGGGGAAGGGCTACGAGCAGTACTTC

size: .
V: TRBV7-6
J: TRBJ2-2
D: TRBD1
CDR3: CASSGRTGDDSGELFF
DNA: TGTGCCAGCAGCGGACGGACAGGGGACGACTCCGGGGAGCTGTTTTTT

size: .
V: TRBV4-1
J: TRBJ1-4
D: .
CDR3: CASSQPEGTNEKLFF
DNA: TGCGCCAGCAGCCAACCCGAAGGGACTAATGAAAAACTGTTTTTT

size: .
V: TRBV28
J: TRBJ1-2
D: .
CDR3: CASSTFRQATIYGYTF
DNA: TGTGCCAGCAGTACTTTCAGACAGGCAACAATATATGGCTACACCTTC

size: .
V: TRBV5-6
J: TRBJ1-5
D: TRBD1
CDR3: CASSRMDRGANQPQHF
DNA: TGTGCCAGCAGCCGTATGGACAGGGGGGCCAATCAGCCCCAGCATTTT

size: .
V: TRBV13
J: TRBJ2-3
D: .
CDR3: CASGSTDTQYF
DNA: TGTGCCAGCGGGAGCACAGATACGCAGTATTTT

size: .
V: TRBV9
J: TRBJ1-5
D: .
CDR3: CASSPSISGLNQPQHF
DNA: TGTGCCAGCAGCCCGAGCATTTCAGGGCTTAATCAGCCCCAGCATTTT

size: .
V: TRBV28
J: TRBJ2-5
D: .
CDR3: CASSPPEFYQETQYF
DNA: TGTGCCAGCAGTCCCCCTGAGTTCTACCAAGAGACCCAGTACTTC

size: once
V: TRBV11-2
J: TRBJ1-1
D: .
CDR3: CASSLDGFLEAFF
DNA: TGTGCCAGCAGCTTAGACGGGTTTCTCGAAGCTTTCTTT

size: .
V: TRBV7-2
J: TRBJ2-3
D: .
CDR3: CASSLRHQGGAGDTQYF
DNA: TGTGCCAGCAGCTTACGGCACCAGGGGGGGGCCGGAGATACGCAGTATTTT

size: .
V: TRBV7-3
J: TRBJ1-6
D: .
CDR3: CASSLDPPHSPLHF
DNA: TGTGCCAGCAGCTTGGATCCCCCGCATTCACCCCTCCACTTT